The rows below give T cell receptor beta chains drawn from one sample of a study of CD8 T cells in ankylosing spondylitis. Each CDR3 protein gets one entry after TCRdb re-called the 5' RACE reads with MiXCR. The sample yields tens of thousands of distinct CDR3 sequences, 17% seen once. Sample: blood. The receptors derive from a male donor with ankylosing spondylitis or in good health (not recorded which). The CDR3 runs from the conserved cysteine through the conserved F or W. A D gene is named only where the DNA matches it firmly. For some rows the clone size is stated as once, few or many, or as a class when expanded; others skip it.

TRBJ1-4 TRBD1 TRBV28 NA TGTGCCAGCAGTTACCTCCCCAGGGGGCAGGGTGAAAAACTGTTTTTT CASSYLPRGQGEKLFF
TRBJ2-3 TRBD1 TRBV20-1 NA TGCAGTGCCCCGAAGGGGACAGGGGTCACAGATACGCAGTATTTT CSAPKGTGVTDTQYF
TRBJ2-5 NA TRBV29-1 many TGCAGCGTTGGGGCAGGCCTTAGAGAGACCCAGTACTTC CSVGAGLRETQYF
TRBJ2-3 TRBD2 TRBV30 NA TGTGCCTGGAGCCTAAGGGGACTAGGCGGACCTCCAGATACGCAGTATTTT CAWSLRGLGGPPDTQYF
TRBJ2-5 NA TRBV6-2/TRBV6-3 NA TGTGCCAGCAGTTACTTGGGGACCCAGTACTTC CASSYLGTQYF
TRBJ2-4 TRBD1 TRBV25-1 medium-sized TGTGCCAGCAGTGCGGGACAGCAAAACATTCAGTACTTC CASSAGQQNIQYF
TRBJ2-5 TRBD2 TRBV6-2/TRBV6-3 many TGTGCCAGCAGCTACGGGACTAGCGGACAAGAGACCCAGTACTTC CASSYGTSGQETQYF
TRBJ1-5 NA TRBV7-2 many TGTGCCAGCAGCTTTGGTCAGAACAATCAGCCCCAGCATTTT CASSFGQNNQPQHF
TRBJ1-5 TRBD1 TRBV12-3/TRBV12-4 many TGTGCCAGCAGTCCGACGGGACAGGGGGGTCAGCCCCAGCATTTT CASSPTGQGGQPQHF
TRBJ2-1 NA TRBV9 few TGTGCCAGCAGCGTAGGCGGTCTATATAACAATGAGCAGTTCTTC CASSVGGLYNNEQFF
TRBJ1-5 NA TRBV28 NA TGTGCCAGCAATAAGATCCGGGACAAGCCCAATCAGCCCCAGCATTTT CASNKIRDKPNQPQHF